This entry lists 9 T cell receptor beta chains sequenced from one sample in a study of cytomegalovirus exposure and HLA in healthy donors. Primers included in the PCR were 60 Vbeta and 13 Jbeta primers. TCRdb keeps only in-frame clones here, not all; method: immunoSEQ multiplex PCR. The data contain 75,000 to 90,000 clones, 60% to 85% of them singletons. Sample: PBMCs. The origin of the receptors is a woman aged 40 to 49 in good health and CMV-seropositive.

In its sample, this clone was seen once. The J gene is TRBJ1-5, the V gene TRBV9; TRBD1 is a possible D gene (5 bases). Germline V gives CDR1 SGDLS, CDR2 YYNGEE. The CDR3 is 15 residues long. With 4 bases removed from V and 1 base from J, the gap between germline ends came to 12 bases. The CDR3 nucleotides are TGTGCCAGCAGCCCGGAGGGGAGAAGCAATCAGCCCCAGCATTTT. Its translation is CASSPEGRSNQPQHF.

V and J are TRBV9 and TRBJ1-6; D might be TRBD1 (6 bases). V lost 0 bases to trimming and J lost 7 bases, with 8 bases between them. The CDR3 length is 14 residues. Germline V gives CDR1 SGDLS, CDR2 YYNGEE. The chain's CDR3 is CASSVGTVNSPLHF. In DNA form, the CDR3 reads TGTGCCAGCAGCGTAGGGACAGTAAATTCACCCCTCCACTTT.

The chain employs TRBV6-1 and TRBJ1-5; the D gene is possibly TRBD1 (6 bases). This CDR3 has 15 residues. The ends were cut back, 5 bases at V and 2 bases at J, with 13 bases in the middle. The germline CDR1 and CDR2 sequences are MNHNS and SASEGT. For the CDR3, the DNA is TGTGCCAGCAGTCGGGCACCAGGGGGCAATCAGCCCCAGCATTTT. Protein: CASSRAPGGNQPQHF.

V is TRBV5-1 and J is TRBJ1-2, with D maybe TRBD1 (5 bases). The germline CDR1 and CDR2 sequences are SGHRS and YFSETQ. The CDR3 runs to 21 residues. V was trimmed by 0 bases and J by 4 bases, leaving 31 bases between them. DNA of the CDR3: TGCGCCAGCAGCTTGGGCCCTACCGGGGTCTCCCAGGGACTTCGTCTCTATGGCTACACCTTC. Translation gives CASSLGPTGVSQGLRLYGYTF.

The chain joins TRBV11-2 to TRBJ2-6; 10 bases line up with TRBD1. Trimming at V came to 5 bases and at J to 1 base, leaving 5 bases not matched to a gene. CDR3 length: 17 residues. Germline-derived CDR1 and CDR2 are SGHAT and FQNNGV. The DNA of the CDR3 is TGTGCCAGCAGCCTTCGGACAGGGGGATCTGGGGCCAACGTCCTGACTTTC. Translating gives CASSLRTGGSGANVLTF.

The chain combines TRBV7-9 with TRBJ1-5; D call uncertain. This CDR3 spans 14 amino acids. Trimming took off 5 bases at V and 10 bases at J, with 18 bases between the two ends. In germline, CDR1 is SEHNR, CDR2 FQNEAQ (reference sequence). CDR3 amino acids: CASSLTNTRVPQHF. The CDR3 DNA is TGTGCCAGCAGCCTAACGAACACGAGGGTACCCCAGCATTTT.

The rearrangement links TRBV4-1 to TRBJ2-3; TRBD2 aligns across 8 bases. The trim removed 4 bases at V and 5 bases at J, leaving 14 bases unmatched. The CDR3 runs 17 residues. Germline-derived CDR1 and CDR2 are MGHRA and YSYEKL. CDR3: CASSPLPAGVMGDTQYF. CDR3 nucleotide sequence: TGCGCCAGCAGCCCGCTTCCAGCGGGGGTAATGGGAGATACGCAGTATTTT.

This chain links TRBV5-1 with TRBJ1-2; 9 bases match TRBD1. The V and J ends lost 4 bases and 6 bases, in that order; junction bases with no gene match: 7. CDR1 and CDR2 (germline): SGHRS, YFSETQ. CDR3 length equals 14 residues. CDR3 sequence: CASSQTGQGHGYTF. CDR3 DNA: TGCGCCAGCAGCCAAACGGGACAGGGACATGGCTACACCTTC.

This clone has more than one count but fewer than ten. This chain links TRBV30 with TRBJ2-7; D possibly corresponds to TRBD2 (5 bases). V gave up 2 bases and J gave up 9 bases, with 26 bases separating them. Germline V gives CDR1 GTSNPN, CDR2 SVGIG (reference sequence). The CDR3 spans 16 residues. In nucleotides, the CDR3 is TGTGCCTGGAGTTTGTACAGAACACTAGTATCGAGCGGGCAGTACTTC. Encoded protein: CAWSLYRTLVSSGQYF.